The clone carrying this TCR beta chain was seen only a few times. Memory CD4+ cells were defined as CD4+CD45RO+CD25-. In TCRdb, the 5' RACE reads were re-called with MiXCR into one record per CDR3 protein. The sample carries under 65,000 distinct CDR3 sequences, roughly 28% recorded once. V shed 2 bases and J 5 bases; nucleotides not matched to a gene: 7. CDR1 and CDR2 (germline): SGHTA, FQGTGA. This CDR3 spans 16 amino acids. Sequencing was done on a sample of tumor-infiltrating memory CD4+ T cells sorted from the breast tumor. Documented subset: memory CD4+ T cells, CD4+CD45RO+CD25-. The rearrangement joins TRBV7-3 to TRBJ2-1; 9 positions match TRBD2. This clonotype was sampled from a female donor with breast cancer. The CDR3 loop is CASSLWGGRADNEQFF. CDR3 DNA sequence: TGTGCCAGCAGCTTATGGGGCGGGAGGGCCGACAATGAGCAGTTCTTC.